This T cell receptor (beta chain) was captured by sequencing in a study of T-cell memory formation after mild COVID-19. The wider study: Largely, TCR clusters stayed within a single donor.

MiXCR, run by TCRdb on the 5' RACE reads, gives a single entry per CDR3 protein. Of under 450,000 distinct CDR3 sequences in the sample, 20% were seen once. V lost 2 bases, J lost 4 bases, and 7 bases stayed unmatched. CDR1 is MNHEY and CDR2 is SVGAGI in the germline V gene. The CDR3 is made up of 15 amino acids. The specimen was PBMCs or a T cell subset sorted from them (not recorded which). The TCR originated in a man aged 18 to 30 who had mild COVID-19 (a few samples of this study predate the infection). Cell type and time point are not known. The chain recombines TRBV6-5 with TRBJ1-2, with 7 positions matching TRBD1. The CDR3 sequence is CASSYATGLPYGYTF. CDR3 DNA sequence: TGTGCCAGCAGTTACGCGACAGGGCTCCCCTATGGCTACACCTTC.